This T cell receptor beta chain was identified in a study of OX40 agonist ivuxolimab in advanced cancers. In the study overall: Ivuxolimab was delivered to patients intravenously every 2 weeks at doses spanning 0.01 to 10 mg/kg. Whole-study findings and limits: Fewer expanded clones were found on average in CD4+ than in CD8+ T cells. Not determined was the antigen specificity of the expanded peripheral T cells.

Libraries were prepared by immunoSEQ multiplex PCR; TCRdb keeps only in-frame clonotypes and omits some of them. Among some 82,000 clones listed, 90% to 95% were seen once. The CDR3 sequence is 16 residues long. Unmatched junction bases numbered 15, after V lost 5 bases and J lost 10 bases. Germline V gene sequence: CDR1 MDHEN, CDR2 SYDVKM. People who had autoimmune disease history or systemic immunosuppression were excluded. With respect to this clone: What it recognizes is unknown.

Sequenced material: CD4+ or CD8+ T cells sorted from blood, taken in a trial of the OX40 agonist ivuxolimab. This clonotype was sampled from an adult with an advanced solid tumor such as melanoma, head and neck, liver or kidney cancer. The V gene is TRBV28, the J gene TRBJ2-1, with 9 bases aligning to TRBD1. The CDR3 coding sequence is TGTGCCAGCAGTAAACTTGTAGGGACAGGGAAGAGGGAGCAGTTCTTC. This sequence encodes CASSKLVGTGKREQFF. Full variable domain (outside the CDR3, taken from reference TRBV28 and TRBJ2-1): DVKVTQSSRYLVKRTGEKVFLECVQDMDHENMFWYRQDPGLGLRLIYFSYDVKMKEKGDIPEGYSVSREKKERFSLILESASTNQTSMYLCASSKLVGTGKREQFFGPGTRLTVL.